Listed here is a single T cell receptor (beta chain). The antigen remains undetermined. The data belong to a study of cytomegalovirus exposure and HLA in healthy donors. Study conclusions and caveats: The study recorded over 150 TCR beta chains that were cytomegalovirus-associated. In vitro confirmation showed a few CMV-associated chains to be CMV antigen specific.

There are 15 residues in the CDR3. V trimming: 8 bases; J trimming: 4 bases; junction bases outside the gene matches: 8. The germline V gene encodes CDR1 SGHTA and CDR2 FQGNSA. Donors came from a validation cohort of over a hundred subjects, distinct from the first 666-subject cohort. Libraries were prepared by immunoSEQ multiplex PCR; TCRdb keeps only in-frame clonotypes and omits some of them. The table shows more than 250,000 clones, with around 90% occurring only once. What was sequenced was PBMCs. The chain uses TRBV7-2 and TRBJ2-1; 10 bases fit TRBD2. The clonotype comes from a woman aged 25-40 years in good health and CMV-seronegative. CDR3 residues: CASGSASGSYNEQFF. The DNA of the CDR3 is TGTGCCAGCGGTAGTGCTAGCGGGAGTTACAATGAGCAGTTCTTC.